Included here is one T cell receptor (beta chain) sequence, with context. No antigen is known for it. The table came from immunoSEQ multiplex PCR; TCRdb's copy has only in-frame clones and leaves some out. The sample lists 25,000 or so clones; more than 85% were seen once. The sample belongs to a study of graft-versus-host responses after intestinal transplantation. Study-level background: In this cohort, recipients had multivisceral, liver-intestinal, or isolated intestinal transplants. All of the recipients had induction that used anti-thymocyte globulin, then tacrolimus and steroids for roughly three years. Study-wide points: Recipient marrow showed GvH clones, some seen first in ileum or blood. Elevated graft-versus-host to host-versus-graft clonal ratios in allografts were recorded for patients with graft-donor T cell macrochimerism.

This CDR3 is built from 18 residues. V lost 2 bases to trimming and J lost 4 bases, with 18 bases between them. The V gene's germline CDR1 is MNHEY and CDR2 SMNVEV (reference sequence). This specimen was PBMCs, taken 38 to 40 days after intestinal transplant. The origin of this receptor is a human patient who received an intestinal transplant, so some T cells may come from the graft donor. The chain couples TRBV27 to TRBJ2-6, with D uncertain. The CDR3 is CASSLRPFGLTGANVLTF. CDR3 bases: TGTGCCAGCAGTTTACGCCCCTTCGGCCTGACGGGGGCCAACGTCCTGACTTTC.